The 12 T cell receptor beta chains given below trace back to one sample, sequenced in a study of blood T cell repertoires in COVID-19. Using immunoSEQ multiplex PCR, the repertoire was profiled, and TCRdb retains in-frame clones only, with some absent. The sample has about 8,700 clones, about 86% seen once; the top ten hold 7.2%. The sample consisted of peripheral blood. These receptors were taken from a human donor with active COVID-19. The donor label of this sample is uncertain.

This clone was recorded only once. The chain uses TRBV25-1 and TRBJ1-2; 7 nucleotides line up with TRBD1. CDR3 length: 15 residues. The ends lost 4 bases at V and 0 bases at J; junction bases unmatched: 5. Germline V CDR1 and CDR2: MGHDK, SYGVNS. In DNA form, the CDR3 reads TGTGCCAGCAGTGGAGGGACAGTAGCTAACTATGGCTACACCTTC. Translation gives CASSGGTVANYGYTF.

For the CDR3, the DNA is TGTGCCAGCAGCCCGGGTGGAGGCTCTGGAAACACCATATATTTT. Translation: CASSPGGGSGNTIYF. The J gene is TRBJ1-3, the V gene TRBV7-3; no clear D. V was clipped by 5 bases and J by 0 bases, with 11 bases between them. This CDR3 has 15 residues. Per germline, CDR1 SGHTA and CDR2 FQGTGA. Variable domain in full (rest from reference TRBV7-3 and TRBJ1-3): GAGVSQTPSNKVTEKGKYVELRCDPISGHTALYWYRQSLGQGPEFLIYFQGTGAADDSGLPNDRFFAVRPEGSVSTLKIQRTERGDSAVYLCASSPGGGSGNTIYFGEGSWLTVV.

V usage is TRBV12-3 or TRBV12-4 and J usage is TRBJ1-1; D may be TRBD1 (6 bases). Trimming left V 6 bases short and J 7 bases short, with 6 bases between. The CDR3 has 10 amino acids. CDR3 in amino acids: CASSRGEAFF. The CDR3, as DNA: TGTGCCAGCAGCAGGGGTGAAGCTTTCTTT.

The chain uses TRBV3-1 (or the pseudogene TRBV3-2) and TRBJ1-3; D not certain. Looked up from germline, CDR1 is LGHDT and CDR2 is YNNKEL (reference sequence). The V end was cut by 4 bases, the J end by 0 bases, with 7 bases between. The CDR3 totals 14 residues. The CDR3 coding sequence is TGTGCCAGCAGCCTGAGGAGCTCTGGAAACACCATATATTTT. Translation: CASSLRSSGNTIYF.

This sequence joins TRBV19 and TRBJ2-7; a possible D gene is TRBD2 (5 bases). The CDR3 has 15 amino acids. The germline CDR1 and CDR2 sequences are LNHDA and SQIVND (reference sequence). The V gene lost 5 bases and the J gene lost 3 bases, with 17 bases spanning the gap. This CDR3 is CASSESADRFYEQYV. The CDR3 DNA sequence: TGTGCCAGTAGTGAGTCAGCGGATAGGTTCTACGAGCAGTACGTC.

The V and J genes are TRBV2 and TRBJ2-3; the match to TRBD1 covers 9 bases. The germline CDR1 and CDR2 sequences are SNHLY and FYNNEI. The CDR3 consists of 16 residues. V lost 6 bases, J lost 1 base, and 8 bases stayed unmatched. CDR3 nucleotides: TGTGCCAGCAGGGGAAATACAGGGGGCGGCACAGATACGCAGTATTTT. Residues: CASRGNTGGGTDTQYF.

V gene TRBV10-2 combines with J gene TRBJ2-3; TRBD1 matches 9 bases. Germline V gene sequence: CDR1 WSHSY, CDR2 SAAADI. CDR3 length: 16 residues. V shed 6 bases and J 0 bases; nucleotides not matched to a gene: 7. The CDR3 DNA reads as TGCGCCAGCAGGGAAGGACAGGGGCGAAGCACAGATACGCAGTATTTT. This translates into CASREGQGRSTDTQYF.

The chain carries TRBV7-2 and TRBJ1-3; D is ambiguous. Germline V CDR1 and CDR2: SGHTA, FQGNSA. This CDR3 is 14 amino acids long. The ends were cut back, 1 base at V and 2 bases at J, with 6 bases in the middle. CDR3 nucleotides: TGTGCCAGCAGCTTAGACAGAACTGGAAACACCATATATTTT. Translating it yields CASSLDRTGNTIYF.

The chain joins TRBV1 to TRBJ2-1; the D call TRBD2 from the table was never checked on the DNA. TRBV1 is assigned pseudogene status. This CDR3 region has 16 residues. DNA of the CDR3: TGCACCAGCAGCCAAGATATGGGGGGGGGCCGAAATGAGCAGTTCTTC. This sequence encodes CTSSQDMGGGRNEQFF.

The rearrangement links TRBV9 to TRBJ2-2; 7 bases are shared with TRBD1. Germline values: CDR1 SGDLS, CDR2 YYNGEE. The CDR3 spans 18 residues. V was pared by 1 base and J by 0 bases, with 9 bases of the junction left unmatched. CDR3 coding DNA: TGTGCCAGCAGCGTATCTGCCGGGGACAGAGCGAACACCGGGGAGCTGTTTTTT. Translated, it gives CASSVSAGDRANTGELFF.

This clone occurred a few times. The CDR3 here is CALERAFNEKLFF. In DNA, the CDR3 is TGTGCCCTCGAGCGGGCGTTTAATGAAAAACTGTTTTTT. The chain is built from TRBV30 and TRBJ1-4; D is uncertain. The CDR3 sequence is 13 residues long. Trimming removed 8 bases at V and 4 bases at J, with 14 bases between. Germline V lookup: CDR1 GTSNPN, CDR2 SVGIG (reference sequence). Complete variable domain (other parts from reference TRBV30 and TRBJ1-4): SQTIHQWPATLVQPVGSPLSLECTVEGTSNPNLYWYRQAAGRGLQLLFYSVGIGQISSEVPQNLSASRPQDRQFILSSKKLLLSDSGFYLCALERAFNEKLFFGSGTQLSVL.

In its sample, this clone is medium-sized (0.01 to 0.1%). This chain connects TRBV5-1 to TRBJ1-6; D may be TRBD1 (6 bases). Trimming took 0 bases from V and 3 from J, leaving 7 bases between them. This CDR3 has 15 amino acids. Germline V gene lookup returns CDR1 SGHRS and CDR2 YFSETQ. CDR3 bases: TGCGCCAGCAGCTTGGAAGGGGGCTATAATTCACCCCTCCACTTT. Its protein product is CASSLEGGYNSPLHF.